The sequence of this TCR beta chain was determined in a study of T-cell reconstitution after alpha-beta-depleted transplantation in children. Trimming removed 5 bases at V and 0 bases at J, with 4 bases between. Per germline, CDR1 KGHDR and CDR2 SFDVKD. This CDR3 is built from 14 residues. A library of TCRbeta sequences, prepared with unique molecular identifiers, was generated. A single record per CDR3 protein comes from TCRdb applying MiXCR to the PCR reads. The top ten clones hold about 6% of a sample with about half a million distinct CDR3 sequences, around 12% of them seen once. The sequence came from a human donor who donated a stem cell graft to a child with combined immunodeficiency. The sequences come from PBMCs from the stem cell graft donor, collected from the stem cell graft. The chain combines TRBV24-1 with TRBJ2-6; D uncertain. The CDR3 DNA reads as TGTGCCACCAGTGCGGGCTCTGGGGCCAACGTCCTGACTTTC. This gives the protein CATSAGSGANVLTF.